The 18 T cell receptor beta chains presented below share a single source sample, sequenced in a study of identical twins' blood T cells. TCRdb fed the 5' RACE reads into MiXCR, producing one record per CDR3 protein. The data show about 370,000 distinct CDR3 sequences, about 28% seen once. Specimen: PBMCs. The receptors shown here come from a woman aged 18-49 years in good health.

This clonotype was picked up many times. The chain has TRBV20-1 and TRBJ1-4, with a tentative D call TRBD1 (5 bases). Trimming stripped 6 bases from V and 7 bases from J, with 12 bases between. The length of the CDR3 is 12 residues. In germline, CDR1 is DFQATT, CDR2 SNEGSKA (reference sequence). The CDR3 protein is CSAKGGAEKLFF. Written as DNA, the CDR3 is TGCAGTGCCAAAGGCGGGGCTGAAAAACTGTTTTTT.

The rearrangement uses TRBV12-3 or TRBV12-4 and TRBJ2-2; weak D call: TRBD2 (5 bases). This CDR3 spans 15 amino acids. V dropped 3 bases and J dropped 5 bases, with 13 bases sitting between them. CDR3 sequence reads: CASSFGELGTGELFF. DNA for the CDR3: TGTGCCAGCAGTTTCGGGGAGTTGGGGACCGGGGAGCTGTTTTTT.

This clonotype has more than one count but fewer than ten. The V call is TRBV25-1, the J call TRBJ1-1; no definite D call. Trimming left V 3 bases short and J 4 bases short, with 12 bases between. The CDR3 has 14 residues. Germline CDR1 MGHDK, CDR2 SYGVNS. The CDR3 sequence: CASSEEGRATEAFF. The CDR3 bases are TGTGCCAGCAGTGAGGAGGGTCGAGCCACTGAAGCTTTCTTT.

This chain joins TRBV7-2 and TRBJ1-6; a weak D match, TRBD1 (6 bases). Germline V CDR1 and CDR2: SGHTA, FQGNSA. Trimming took off 5 bases at V and 7 bases at J, with 12 bases between the two ends. This CDR3 region has 14 residues. DNA for the CDR3: TGTGCCAGCAGCACAGGGTCTGGAAATTCACCCCTCCACTTT. This codes for CASSTGSGNSPLHF.

This clonotype came up many times. The chain employs TRBV6-2 or TRBV6-3 and TRBJ1-1; no clear D. Deletions cut 6 bases from V and 5 bases from J, with 13 bases between. This CDR3 is built from 13 residues. Per the germline V gene, CDR1 is MNHEY and CDR2 is SVGEGT. The chain's CDR3 is CASSYDRETEAFF. Written as DNA, the CDR3 is TGTGCCAGCAGCTACGATCGGGAGACTGAAGCTTTCTTT.

This rearrangement joins TRBV20-1 to TRBJ2-4, with 7 nucleotides matching TRBD1. Trimming took 5 bases from V and 10 from J; bases not matched to a gene: 5. Germline V gene data show CDR1 as DFQATT and CDR2 as SNEGSKA (reference sequence). This CDR3 has 11 residues. CDR3 coding DNA: TGCAGTGCTGGCCTACAGGGGATTCAGTACTTC. As protein: CSAGLQGIQYF.

Concerning this clonotype itself: The junction departs from germline at one end; a sequencing error may be responsible. This rearrangement joins TRBV5-1 to TRBJ1-6; D is unclear. The CDR3 covers 19 residues. The germline V gene encodes CDR1 SGHRS and CDR2 YFSETQ. CDR3 region: CASSLGPINPSSYNSPLRF. The DNA for the CDR3 is TGCGCCAGCAGCTTGGGTCCTATCAATCCGAGCTCCTATAATTCACCCCTCCGCTTT.

The table lists this clonotype with many counts. This rearrangement joins TRBV12-3 or TRBV12-4 to TRBJ2-1; the D gene is possibly TRBD2 (5 bases). The CDR3 loop spans 14 amino acids. Trimming cost V 2 bases and J 7 bases, with 12 bases left between them. The CDR3 here is CASSLTGLPNEQFF. CDR3 DNA sequence: TGTGCCAGCAGTTTAACCGGACTCCCGAATGAGCAGTTCTTC.

V usage is TRBV4-1 and J usage is TRBJ2-1; D is ambiguous. CDR1 and CDR2 (germline): MGHRA, YSYEKL. This CDR3 has 14 amino acids. Trimming took 0 bases from V and 6 from J, leaving 9 bases between them. The CDR3 spells CASSQETPVNEQFF. The DNA for the CDR3 is TGCGCCAGCAGCCAAGAAACACCAGTCAATGAGCAGTTCTTC.

The chain links TRBV4-1 to TRBJ2-2; D gene ambiguous. The CDR3 sequence is 15 residues long. Trimming left V 4 bases short and J 0 bases short, with 9 bases between. The germline gives CDR1 MGHRA, CDR2 YSYEKL. DNA for the CDR3: TGCGCCAGCAGCCGGCGACCGGCGAACACCGGGGAGCTGTTTTTT. Translation: CASSRRPANTGELFF.

This clonotype was found a few times. The gene calls are TRBV10-3 and TRBJ1-2; D gene unclear. Trimming removed 5 bases at V and 0 bases at J, with 10 bases between. Looked up from germline, CDR1 is ENHRY and CDR2 is SYGVKD. The CDR3 covers 14 residues. In nucleotides, the CDR3 is TGTGCCATCAGTCCCCGGGAATCTAACTATGGCTACACCTTC. Encoded protein: CAISPRESNYGYTF.

This clonotype was seen at least ten times. One junction end disagrees with the germline gene, perhaps due to a read error. The rearrangement links TRBV6-5 to TRBJ1-3, with 9 bases matching TRBD1. This CDR3 is built from 12 residues. The germline CDR1 and CDR2 sequences are MNHEY and SVGAGI. The CDR3 nucleotides read TGTGCCAGCAGTTACTCGCGGGACAGGGCTACTTTT. As protein: CASSYSRDRATF.

The gene calls are TRBV11-3 and TRBJ1-2; unclear D gene. The germline V and J ends were trimmed by 4 bases and 7 bases, with 25 bases remaining between them. The germline CDR1 and CDR2 sequences are SGHNT and YENEEA. This CDR3 has 17 residues. DNA of the CDR3: TGTGCCAGCAGCTCTTGTTTTCGGACGGAGCCAGAGAGTGGCTACACCTTC. It translates to CASSSCFRTEPESGYTF.

The rearrangement joins TRBV18 to TRBJ2-5; D is unresolved. The CDR3 is 14 amino acids. Deletions cut 2 bases from V and 4 bases from J, with 11 bases between. Germline lookup yields CDR1 KGHSH and CDR2 LQKENI. The CDR3 protein is CASSPTGSGETQYF. The CDR3 DNA is TGTGCCAGCTCACCAACGGGTAGTGGAGAGACCCAGTACTTC.

This clonotype was seen more than once but under ten times. This rearrangement joins TRBV2 to TRBJ2-7; 7 bases agree with TRBD1. J lost 3 bases, V lost 10 bases, and 15 bases had no gene match. The germline gives CDR1 SNHLY, CDR2 FYNNEI. This CDR3 contains 15 residues. CDR3 region: CAIGTGAEWYYEQYF. Here the CDR3 DNA reads TGTGCCATTGGAACAGGGGCAGAGTGGTACTACGAGCAGTACTTC.

This clonotype was counted ten times or more. CDR3 amino acids: CAISGTTYNEQFF. CDR3 nucleotide sequence: TGTGCCATCAGTGGGACCACTTACAATGAGCAGTTCTTC. V usage is TRBV10-3 and J usage is TRBJ2-1; D is unclear. Germline loops: CDR1 ENHRY, CDR2 SYGVKD. CDR3 length: 13 residues. V lost 4 bases and J 4 bases, leaving 8 bases between the germline ends.

The V call is TRBV2, the J call TRBJ2-3; D is ambiguous. The CDR3 is 14 amino acids. V dropped 8 bases and J dropped 1 base, with 13 bases sitting between them. Germline V gene sequence: CDR1 SNHLY, CDR2 FYNNEI. Written as DNA, the CDR3 is TGTGCCAGCTCTGCGGATTCCCGCACAGATACGCAGTATTTT. As protein: CASSADSRTDTQYF.

CDR3 DNA: TGCGCCAGCGCTAAGGGGGGAGAATCCTACAATGAGCAGTTCTTC. Residues: CASAKGGESYNEQFF. This chain connects TRBV5-1 to TRBJ2-1; either TRBD1 or TRBD2 may fit D (6 bases each). Germline V gives CDR1 SGHRS, CDR2 YFSETQ. The CDR3 has 15 residues. V was trimmed by 7 bases and J by 1 base, leaving 15 bases between them. The variable domain in full, completed from reference TRBV5-1 and TRBJ2-1, reads KAGVTQTPRYLIKTRGQQVTLSCSPISGHRSVSWYQQTPGQGLQFLFEYFSETQRNKGNFPGRFSGRQFSNSRSEMNVSTLELGDSALYLCASAKGGESYNEQFFGPGTRLTVL.